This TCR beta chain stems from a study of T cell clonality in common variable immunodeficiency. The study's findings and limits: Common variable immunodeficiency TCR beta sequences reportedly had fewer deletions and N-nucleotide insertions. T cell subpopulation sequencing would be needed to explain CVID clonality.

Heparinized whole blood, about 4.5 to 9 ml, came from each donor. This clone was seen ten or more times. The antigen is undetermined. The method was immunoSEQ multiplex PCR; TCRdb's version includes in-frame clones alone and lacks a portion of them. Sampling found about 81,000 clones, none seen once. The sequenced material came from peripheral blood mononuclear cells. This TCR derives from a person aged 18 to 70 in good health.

The CDR3 loop is CASLVGSRELFF. CDR3 DNA, as far as it was read: TGTGCCTCCCTCGTCGGGTCCCGGGAG. The V and J genes are TRBV30 and TRBJ2-2; D not certain. Read coverage stops 3 residues before the CDR3 terminus; the germline J gene supplies the remainder. The CDR3 loop spans 12 amino acids. The V and J ends lost 7 bases and 9 bases respectively, with 15 bases between them. The V gene's germline CDR1 is GTSNPN and CDR2 SVGIG (reference sequence).